Below are 29 T cell receptor beta chains sequenced from a single sample in a study of OX40 agonist ivuxolimab in advanced cancers. Assay: immunoSEQ multiplex PCR; the TCRdb copy retains only in-frame clones and omits some. This table has about 36,000 clones, just under 75% appearing once. Here the sequenced sample was CD4+ or CD8+ T cells sorted from blood, taken in a trial of the OX40 agonist ivuxolimab. The source is an adult with an advanced solid tumor such as melanoma, head and neck, liver or kidney cancer.

This clone is a singleton in its sample. This chain connects TRBV28 to TRBJ1-1; 8 bases line up with TRBD1. CDR3 length: 11 residues. Germline assignment: CDR1 MDHEN and CDR2 SYDVKM. V lost 8 bases, J lost 6 bases, and 2 bases stayed unmatched. The CDR3 spells CASYRGAEAFF. The CDR3 nucleotides read TGTGCCAGCTACAGGGGGGCTGAAGCTTTCTTT.

The chain recombines TRBV21-1 with TRBJ2-5; the table gives TRBD1 as D, unverified against the DNA. TRBV21-1 is designated a pseudogene. This CDR3 has 16 residues. The CDR3 bases are TGTGCCAGCAGCAAAGAGCGAGAACAGGCCCAAGAGACCCAGTACTTC. Translation: CASSKEREQAQETQYF.

The rearrangement joins TRBV10-1 to TRBJ1-2; D may be TRBD1 (5 bases). There are 13 residues in the CDR3. Germline V gene lookup returns CDR1 WNHNN and CDR2 SYGVQD (reference sequence). Deletions cut 4 bases from V and 1 base from J, with 7 bases between. The CDR3 bases are TGCGCCAGCAGTGGGACACTTAACTATGGCTACACCTTC. Its protein product is CASSGTLNYGYTF.

This rearrangement joins TRBV10-2 to TRBJ1-5; a possible D gene is TRBD1 (6 bases). CDR3 length: 15 amino acids. Germline V lookup: CDR1 WSHSY, CDR2 SAAADI. V lost 2 bases to trimming and J lost 7 bases, with 15 bases between them. The CDR3 region is CASSEQTGARQPQHF. The CDR3 region has the DNA TGCGCCAGCAGTGAGCAGACGGGGGCGCGGCAGCCCCAGCATTTT.

The rearrangement joins TRBV11-3 to TRBJ1-1, with 9 positions matching TRBD1. CDR3 length: 14 residues. The ends lost 5 bases at V and 1 base at J; junction bases unmatched: 2. Per germline, CDR1 SGHNT and CDR2 YENEEA. In nucleotides, the CDR3 is TGTGCCAGCAGCGCGGACAGGGGGAACACTGAAGCTTTCTTT. Protein sequence: CASSADRGNTEAFF.

V and J are TRBV7-2 and TRBJ1-2; a possible D gene is TRBD1 (5 bases). V gave up 3 bases and J gave up 3 bases, with 8 bases separating them. Germline V gene sequence: CDR1 SGHTA, CDR2 FQGNSA. The CDR3 runs 13 residues. The CDR3 loop is CASSLSTDYGYTF. CDR3 DNA sequence: TGTGCCAGCAGCTTGTCGACAGACTATGGCTACACCTTC.

The V call is TRBV14, the J call TRBJ1-1; D remains ambiguous. Trimming shortened V by 4 bases and J by 1 base, and 7 bases separated the two germline ends. Germline V lookup: CDR1 SGHDN, CDR2 FVKESK. The CDR3 consists of 13 residues. CDR3 sequence reads: CASSRQENTEAFF. The CDR3 DNA reads TGTGCCAGCAGCCGACAAGAGAACACTGAAGCTTTCTTT. Full variable domain (remainder filled in from reference TRBV14 and TRBJ1-1): EAGVTQFPSHSVIEKGQTVTLRCDPISGHDNLYWYRRVMGKEIKFLLHFVKESKQDESGMPNNRFLAERTGGTYSTLKVQPAELEDSGVYFCASSRQENTEAFFGQGTRLTVV.

Regarding this clone: Distinct nucleotide sequences in the sample also encode this CDR3. J is TRBJ1-2 and V is TRBV29-1; 7 bases fit TRBD1. The CDR3 is made up of 11 amino acids. Germline V lookup: CDR1 SQVTM, CDR2 ANQGSEA. The trim removed 2 bases at V and 8 bases at J, leaving 2 bases unmatched. CDR3 bases: TGCAGCGTTGAACAGGGGGGAGGCTACACCTTC. It yields the protein CSVEQGGGYTF.

This chain connects TRBV5-1 to TRBJ2-1; D remains ambiguous. Germline V gene data show CDR1 as SGHRS and CDR2 as YFSETQ. Trimming left V 0 bases short and J 7 bases short, with 11 bases between. The CDR3 has 14 amino acids. CDR3 residues: CASSLELALNEQFF. CDR3 bases: TGCGCCAGCAGCTTGGAATTAGCCCTTAATGAGCAGTTCTTC.

CDR3 coding DNA: TGCGCCAGCAGCCAAGTAACAGGGGGCTTCACAGATACGCAGTATTTT. Protein sequence: CASSQVTGGFTDTQYF. The rearrangement joins TRBV4-1 to TRBJ2-3, with 9 bases fitting TRBD1. The CDR3 extends over 16 amino acids. The ends lost 1 base at V and 2 bases at J; junction bases unmatched: 4. Per the germline V gene, CDR1 is MGHRA and CDR2 is YSYEKL.

The chain recombines TRBV25-1 with TRBJ2-7, with 10 bases that match TRBD1. From germline, CDR1 is MGHDK and CDR2 SYGVNS. V lost 8 bases, J lost 7 bases, and 14 bases stayed unmatched. The CDR3 length is 15 residues. In nucleotides, the CDR3 is TGTGCCAGCGGCCTCCGGGACAGGGGAACGAGTGAGCAGTACTTC. It translates to CASGLRDRGTSEQYF.

The chain joins TRBV4-1 to TRBJ2-2; 7 bases line up with TRBD1. Germline assignment: CDR1 MGHRA and CDR2 YSYEKL. V shed 3 bases, J shed 5 bases, and the junction held 12 bases outside the gene matches. The CDR3 length is 17 residues. The CDR3 nucleotides read TGCGCCAGCAGCCAGAGGGGCTCAGGGGGATTTACCGGGGAGCTGTTTTTT. It translates to CASSQRGSGGFTGELFF.

This rearrangement joins TRBV9 to TRBJ2-7, with D possibly TRBD2 on 5 matching bases. The V gene's germline CDR1 is SGDLS and CDR2 YYNGEE. This CDR3 region has 15 residues. Trimming took off 3 bases at V and 6 bases at J, with 19 bases between the two ends. CDR3 nucleotides: TGTGCCAGCAGCGAGAGGAGGCGGGTTCTCTCCGAGCAGTACGTC. Its translation: CASSERRRVLSEQYV.

This chain uses TRBV7-9 with TRBJ2-2; unclear D gene. Germline CDR1 SEHNR, CDR2 FQNEAQ (reference sequence). CDR3 length: 13 amino acids. Trimming removed 3 bases from V and 3 bases from J, with 5 bases in between. CDR3 DNA: TGTGCCAGCAGCTTGCAAGACACCGGGGAGCTGTTTTTT. It encodes CASSLQDTGELFF.

This clone was seen more than once but under ten times. The chain joins TRBV5-1 to TRBJ1-4; maybe TRBD1 (5 bases). V shed 6 bases and J shed 4 bases, with 13 bases lying between them. Germline lookup yields CDR1 SGHRS and CDR2 YFSETQ. This CDR3 has 14 amino acids. The CDR3, as DNA: TGCGCCAGCAAACCCGGGGGACTTAATGAAAAACTGTTTTTT. Amino acid sequence: CASKPGGLNEKLFF.

V gene TRBV19 combines with J gene TRBJ1-2, with D possibly TRBD1 on 6 matching bases. The germline CDR1 and CDR2 sequences are LNHDA and SQIVND (reference sequence). The V gene lost 2 bases and the J gene lost 4 bases, with 14 bases spanning the gap. This CDR3 is 15 amino acids long. CDR3: CASSIPRGQIYGYTF. The CDR3 nucleotides read TGTGCCAGTAGTATACCCCGGGGACAAATCTATGGCTACACCTTC.

The chain uses TRBV19 and TRBJ2-1; TRBD2 aligns across 9 bases. V lost 4 bases to trimming and J lost 3 bases; unmatched junction nucleotides: 4. Germline V gene lookup returns CDR1 LNHDA and CDR2 SQIVND (reference sequence). The CDR3 totals 15 residues. The CDR3 spells CASSNAGGNYNEQFF. For the CDR3, the DNA is TGTGCCAGTAGTAATGCGGGGGGGAACTACAATGAGCAGTTCTTC.

V gene TRBV6-6 combines with J gene TRBJ1-5, with 8 nucleotides matching TRBD1. After removal of 4 bases from V and 6 bases from J, the junction contained 5 bases not matched to a gene. CDR1 is MNHNY and CDR2 is SVGAGI in the germline V gene (reference sequence). The CDR3 runs to 14 residues. CDR3 nucleotide sequence: TGTGCCAGCAGTTTAGACAGGGGAGGTCAGCCCCAGCATTTT. Its protein is CASSLDRGGQPQHF.

This clone was seen a single time. The chain couples TRBV7-8 to TRBJ2-7, with TRBD2 matching over 9 bases. V shed 4 bases, J shed 4 bases, and the junction held 14 bases outside the gene matches. Germline V gene lookup returns CDR1 SGHVS and CDR2 FQNEAQ. The CDR3 extends over 17 amino acids. CDR3 DNA sequence: TGTGCCAGCAGCTGGGAAAGCGGAGCGGGGGGCGGGTACGAGCAGTACTTC. This codes for CASSWESGAGGGYEQYF. The variable domain in full, completed from reference TRBV7-8 and TRBJ2-7, reads GAGVSQSPRYKVAKRGQDVALRCDPISGHVSLFWYQQALGQGPEFLTYFQNEAQLDKSGLPSDRFFAERPEGSVSTLKIQRTQQEDSAVYLCASSWESGAGGGYEQYFGPGTRLTVT.

This clone is medium-sized within its sample. This CDR3 reads CASSLLVDEQYF. The CDR3 coding sequence is TGCGCCAGCAGCTTGTTAGTGGACGAGCAGTACTTC. The rearrangement joins TRBV5-1 to TRBJ2-7; the D is unclear. CDR3 length: 12 residues. V was trimmed by 1 base and J by 5 bases, leaving 7 bases between them. The V gene's germline CDR1 is SGHRS and CDR2 YFSETQ.

This clone was recorded once. The chain combines TRBV11-2 with TRBJ1-2, with a possible D match to TRBD1 (6 bases). This CDR3 has 15 amino acids. CDR1 and CDR2 from the germline V gene are SGHAT and FQNNGV. Between the trimmed V and J ends, which lost 0 bases and 7 bases, there was a span of 15 bases. The CDR3 DNA reads as TGTGCCAGCAGCTTAGAGTCAGGGGCGCAGCGTGGCTACACCTTC. Protein: CASSLESGAQRGYTF.

The chain is built from TRBV5-1 and TRBJ1-5; D gene unclear. CDR3 length equals 13 residues. V dropped 2 bases and J dropped 4 bases, with 7 bases sitting between them. Germline V gene data show CDR1 as SGHRS and CDR2 as YFSETQ. The CDR3 reads CASSLDINQPQHF. CDR3 bases: TGCGCCAGCAGCTTAGACATAAATCAGCCCCAGCATTTT. Combining the CDR3 with reference TRBV5-1 and TRBJ1-5 gives the whole variable domain KAGVTQTPRYLIKTRGQQVTLSCSPISGHRSVSWYQQTPGQGLQFLFEYFSETQRNKGNFPGRFSGRQFSNSRSEMNVSTLELGDSALYLCASSLDINQPQHFGDGTRLSIL.

This chain uses TRBV6-5 with TRBJ1-1; D call uncertain. V was trimmed by 7 bases and J by 0 bases, leaving 15 bases between them. Germline loops: CDR1 MNHEY, CDR2 SVGAGI. CDR3 length: 15 residues. Here the CDR3 reads CASNREYNLNTEAFF. CDR3 in DNA: TGTGCCAGCAATCGCGAGTATAATCTGAACACTGAAGCTTTCTTT.

In its sample, this clone was seen a few times. The chain joins TRBV5-4 to TRBJ2-6, with 8 bases identical to TRBD1. CDR3 length: 15 residues. J gave up 2 bases and V 2 bases, and 0 bases lay outside the gene matches. The germline gives CDR1 SGHNT, CDR2 YYREEE (reference sequence). The CDR3 reads CASSLQGAGANVLTF. The CDR3 nucleotides are TGTGCCAGCAGCTTACAGGGGGCTGGGGCCAACGTCCTGACTTTC.

This chain uses TRBV5-5 with TRBJ2-2; D is unclear. The CDR3 is made up of 12 amino acids. V lost 4 bases and J lost 3, with 4 bases in between. CDR1 is SGHKS and CDR2 is YYEKEE in the germline V gene (reference sequence). The CDR3 DNA follows: TGTGCCAGCAGCCCAGACACCGGGGAGCTGTTTTTT. It codes for CASSPDTGELFF.

The CDR3 sequence is CASSVRGKEKLFF. CDR3 DNA: TGCGCCAGCAGTGTCAGGGGAAAGGAAAAACTGTTTTTT. This chain uses TRBV10-2 with TRBJ1-4; D might be TRBD1 (6 bases). Trimming took 4 bases from V and 8 from J, leaving 11 bases between them. The CDR3 runs 13 residues. Per the germline V gene, CDR1 is WSHSY and CDR2 is SAAADI.

This chain joins TRBV5-4 and TRBJ2-2; D perhaps matches TRBD2 (6 bases). V shed 3 bases and J shed 4 bases, with 19 bases lying between them. The CDR3 has 17 residues. Germline V gene lookup returns CDR1 SGHNT and CDR2 YYREEE (reference sequence). CDR3 sequence reads: CASSSRAGPRVTGELFF. The CDR3 DNA is TGTGCCAGCAGCTCCCGGGCGGGGCCCCGGGTCACCGGGGAGCTGTTTTTT.

The chain carries TRBV6-6 and TRBJ1-3; D call uncertain. This CDR3 spans 13 amino acids. Looked up from germline, CDR1 is MNHNY and CDR2 is SVGAGI (reference sequence). The V end was cut by 4 bases, the J end by 5 bases, with 9 bases between. The CDR3, as DNA: TGTGCCAGCAGTTCCGGAGGGAGAAACACCATATATTTT. Residues: CASSSGGRNTIYF.

V gene TRBV12-5 combines with J gene TRBJ2-2, with TRBD1 matching 9 bases. CDR1 and CDR2 (germline): LGHNT, FRNRAP. The CDR3 totals 15 residues. V was pared by 4 bases and J by 4 bases, with 4 bases of the junction left unmatched. The chain's CDR3 is CASGYRGRGTGELFF. CDR3 nucleotides: TGTGCTAGTGGTTACAGGGGGCGCGGCACCGGGGAGCTGTTTTTT. The whole variable domain, filled in from reference TRBV12-5 and TRBJ2-2, reads DARVTQTPRHKVTEMGQEVTMRCQPILGHNTVFWYRQTMMQGLELLAYFRNRAPLDDSGMPKDRFSAEMPDATLATLKIQPSEPRDSAVYFCASGYRGRGTGELFFGEGSRLTVL.